These 24 T cell receptor beta chains were all obtained from the same sample, sequenced in a study of blood T cell repertoires in COVID-19. The method was immunoSEQ multiplex PCR; TCRdb's version includes in-frame clones alone and lacks a portion of them. The table lists over 110,000 clones, about nine tenths of them singletons. The specimen was PBMCs or T cells enriched from blood (not recorded which). Source of these receptors: a man between 60 and 75 years old who had recovered from COVID-19.

This clone has only one observation. The CDR3 DNA sequence: TGTGCCAGCAGCTTTACAAACTATAATTCACCCCTCCACTTT. Amino acid sequence: CASSFTNYNSPLHF. The genes are TRBV7-8 and TRBJ1-6; D unclear. V was pared by 3 bases and J by 3 bases, with 6 bases between. The CDR3 runs 14 residues. Germline CDR1 SGHVS, CDR2 FQNEAQ.

This sequence joins TRBV11-2 and TRBJ2-5; D may be TRBD2 (6 bases). CDR1 SGHAT and CDR2 FQNNGV come from the germline V gene. This CDR3 is 15 amino acids long. Trimming shortened V by 5 bases and J by 1 base, and 14 bases separated the two germline ends. The CDR3 nucleotides are TGTGCCAGCAGCCCGAACCTTAGCGGCCAAGAGACCCAGTACTTC. Translating gives CASSPNLSGQETQYF.

This chain joins TRBV4-2 and TRBJ1-2; TRBD1 matches 10 bases. This CDR3 is 15 amino acids long. V trimming: 1 base; J trimming: 3 bases; junction bases outside the gene matches: 2. Germline V lookup: CDR1 LGHNA, CDR2 YNFKEQ. The CDR3 nucleotides are TGTGCCAGCAGCCAAGCCGGGACAGGGGACTATGGCTACACCTTC. Translation: CASSQAGTGDYGYTF.

The chain joins TRBV2 to TRBJ2-1, with D maybe TRBD1 (6 bases). CDR3 length equals 15 residues. V gave up 6 bases and J gave up 7 bases, with 19 bases separating them. CDR1 SNHLY and CDR2 FYNNEI come from the germline V gene. The CDR3 spells CASRGRSPQGNEQFF. The CDR3 DNA reads TGTGCCAGCAGAGGACGGTCTCCCCAGGGGAATGAGCAGTTCTTC.

CDR3 in DNA: TGTGCCAGCTCACCGGTTCCCTCGGGTGACACCATATATTTT. This gives the protein CASSPVPSGDTIYF. The genes are TRBV18 and TRBJ1-3; D remains unclear. CDR1 is KGHSH, CDR2 LQKENI, per germline. CDR3 length: 14 residues. V dropped 3 bases and J dropped 8 bases, with 14 bases sitting between them.

The rearrangement links TRBV6-5 to TRBJ2-4; a possible D gene is TRBD2 (6 bases). The length of the CDR3 is 14 residues. Germline V gene lookup returns CDR1 MNHEY and CDR2 SVGAGI. V dropped 5 bases and J dropped 9 bases, with 17 bases sitting between them. CDR3 coding DNA: TGTGCCAGCAGTCGTGGGACTCCCGAAACCATTCAGTACTTC. It is translated as CASSRGTPETIQYF.

This sequence joins TRBV11-3 and TRBJ2-1; TRBD2 matches 9 bases. The CDR3 length is 14 residues. V trimming: 5 bases; J trimming: 6 bases; junction bases outside the gene matches: 5. Germline loops: CDR1 SGHNT, CDR2 YENEEA. The CDR3 DNA follows: TGTGCCAGCAGCCGTGGACTAGCGAGCAATGAGCAGTTCTTC. Translating gives CASSRGLASNEQFF.

This clone appeared a few times. For the CDR3, the DNA is TGCGCCAGCAGCCGGGGACAGACGGATGGAAACACCATATATTTT. Its translation is CASSRGQTDGNTIYF. The chain is built from TRBV5-1 and TRBJ1-3; 7 bases align to TRBD1. Per the germline V gene, CDR1 is SGHRS and CDR2 is YFSETQ. V was pared by 4 bases and J by 3 bases, with 7 bases of the junction left unmatched. The CDR3 loop spans 15 amino acids. Complete variable domain (other parts from reference TRBV5-1 and TRBJ1-3): KAGVTQTPRYLIKTRGQQVTLSCSPISGHRSVSWYQQTPGQGLQFLFEYFSETQRNKGNFPGRFSGRQFSNSRSEMNVSTLELGDSALYLCASSRGQTDGNTIYFGEGSWLTVV.

This clone was seen only a few times. The genes are TRBV7-3 and TRBJ2-1; 9 bases are a match to TRBD2. The V and J ends lost 1 base and 1 base, in that order; junction bases with no gene match: 2. The CDR3 extends over 16 amino acids. CDR1 is SGHTA, CDR2 FQGTGA, per germline. The CDR3 sequence is CASSLISGSSYNEQFF. CDR3 DNA sequence: TGTGCCAGCAGCTTAATTAGCGGGAGTTCCTACAATGAGCAGTTCTTC.

The chain is built from TRBV6-5 and TRBJ1-1; D remains unclear. Germline CDR1 reads MNHEY; CDR2 reads SVGAGI. The CDR3 contains 10 residues. V was trimmed by 4 bases and J by 8 bases, leaving 5 bases between them. DNA of the CDR3: TGTGCCAGCAGTTTTCAAGAAGCTTTCTTT. It translates to CASSFQEAFF.

This sequence joins TRBV7-9 and TRBJ2-1; D is possibly TRBD2 (5 bases). This CDR3 comprises 15 residues. Germline V gives CDR1 SEHNR, CDR2 FQNEAQ (reference sequence). With 5 bases removed from V and 8 bases from J, the gap between germline ends came to 19 bases. CDR3: CASSAGQVYSDEQFF. CDR3 nucleotide sequence: TGTGCCAGCAGCGCGGGTCAGGTCTATTCGGATGAGCAGTTCTTC.

The chain recombines TRBV19 with TRBJ1-1, with D perhaps matching TRBD1 (6 bases). The germline V and J ends were trimmed by 3 bases and 1 base, with 6 bases remaining between them. The CDR3 is made up of 13 amino acids. Germline lookup yields CDR1 LNHDA and CDR2 SQIVND (reference sequence). The CDR3: CASSMDRNTEAFF. CDR3 DNA: TGTGCCAGTAGTATGGACAGGAACACTGAAGCTTTCTTT.

The gene calls are TRBV28 and TRBJ1-1, with TRBD1 matching 10 bases. This CDR3 region has 15 residues. Germline-derived CDR1 and CDR2 are MDHEN and SYDVKM. After removal of 3 bases from V and 3 bases from J, the junction contained 4 bases not matched to a gene. The CDR3: CASSLTGGADTEAFF. The DNA for the CDR3 is TGTGCCAGCAGTTTGACAGGGGGCGCGGACACTGAAGCTTTCTTT.

The chain employs TRBV11-2 and TRBJ2-7; a possible D gene is TRBD2 (6 bases). This CDR3 is built from 14 residues. The V gene's germline CDR1 is SGHAT and CDR2 FQNNGV. Trimming took off 5 bases at V and 3 bases at J, with 14 bases between the two ends. As DNA, the CDR3 is TGTGCCAGCAGCCGGAGGGACGTAGGCTACGAGCAGTACTTC. This codes for CASSRRDVGYEQYF.

This clone was seen a single time. The chain combines TRBV4-1 with TRBJ1-6, with 7 bases matching TRBD1. Germline trimming cut 6 bases from V and 12 bases from J; bases unmatched to any gene: 5. CDR1 is MGHRA and CDR2 is YSYEKL in the germline V gene. The CDR3 contains 12 residues. CDR3 bases: TGCGCCAGCAGACAGGGGAGTGGACCCCTCCACTTT. Translated, it gives CASRQGSGPLHF.

The chain uses TRBV12-5 and TRBJ2-7; 7 bases fit TRBD1. CDR1 is LGHNT and CDR2 is FRNRAP in the germline V gene. After removal of 5 bases from V and 6 bases from J, the junction contained 7 bases not matched to a gene. The CDR3 extends over 13 amino acids. The CDR3 region has the DNA TGTGCTAGTGGTCCCTGGGACAGTGGCGAGCAGTACTTC. Its protein is CASGPWDSGEQYF. The full variable domain, rest sourced from reference TRBV12-5 and TRBJ2-7, is DARVTQTPRHKVTEMGQEVTMRCQPILGHNTVFWYRQTMMQGLELLAYFRNRAPLDDSGMPKDRFSAEMPDATLATLKIQPSEPRDSAVYFCASGPWDSGEQYFGPGTRLTVT.

This clone was seen a handful of times. The chain couples TRBV28 to TRBJ1-1, with 7 nucleotides matching TRBD1. This CDR3 spans 14 amino acids. The trim removed 2 bases at V and 4 bases at J, leaving 4 bases unmatched. The germline V gene has CDR1 MDHEN and CDR2 SYDVKM. The CDR3 sequence: CASSLVTGFTEAFF. DNA for the CDR3: TGTGCCAGCAGTTTAGTGACAGGGTTCACTGAAGCTTTCTTT. Variable domain in full (rest from reference TRBV28 and TRBJ1-1): DVKVTQSSRYLVKRTGEKVFLECVQDMDHENMFWYRQDPGLGLRLIYFSYDVKMKEKGDIPEGYSVSREKKERFSLILESASTNQTSMYLCASSLVTGFTEAFFGQGTRLTVV.

In this sample, this clone turned up once. V usage is TRBV7-3 and J usage is TRBJ2-3; 11 bases are shared with TRBD2. From germline, CDR1 is SGHTA and CDR2 FQGTGA. V dropped 5 bases and J dropped 3; count of bases not matched to a gene: 10. The CDR3 loop spans 17 amino acids. CDR3 in amino acids: CASSTLAGVGGTDTQYF. CDR3 nucleotides: TGTGCCAGCAGCACACTAGCGGGAGTTGGGGGGACAGATACGCAGTATTTT.

The chain recombines TRBV21-1 with TRBJ1-3. TRBV21-1 is a documented pseudogene. The CDR3 has 16 amino acids. CDR3 nucleotides: TGTGCCAGCAGCAAAGGGAGGGGAGGTAATGGAAACACCATATATTTT. It yields the protein CASSKGRGGNGNTIYF.

This clone appeared once. The rearrangement links TRBV5-1 to TRBJ1-2; TRBD1 matches 8 bases. V shed 2 bases and J 2 bases; nucleotides not matched to a gene: 2. The CDR3 spans 14 residues. Germline CDR1 and CDR2: SGHRS and YFSETQ. The CDR3 here is CASSFRTGNYGYTF. The DNA of the CDR3 is TGCGCCAGCAGCTTCCGGACAGGGAACTATGGCTACACCTTC.

The chain carries TRBV28 and TRBJ1-4; D is undetermined. The length of the CDR3 is 15 residues. Trimming took off 10 bases at V and 5 bases at J, with 20 bases between the two ends. Germline V gene sequence: CDR1 MDHEN, CDR2 SYDVKM. The CDR3 loop is CATLPRGLLNEKLFF. The CDR3, as DNA: TGTGCCACCCTCCCACGAGGACTCCTCAATGAAAAACTGTTTTTT.

This chain links TRBV7-2 with TRBJ2-7; D possibly corresponds to TRBD2 (5 bases). Germline V CDR1 and CDR2: SGHTA, FQGNSA. Trimming shortened V by 5 bases and J by 7 bases, and 15 bases separated the two germline ends. The CDR3 spans 13 residues. This CDR3 reads CASSPGTRREQYF. The CDR3 nucleotides read TGTGCCAGCAGCCCCGGAACTAGGCGGGAGCAGTACTTC.

J is TRBJ1-2 and V is TRBV6-6; maybe TRBD1 (6 bases). Trimming took off 2 bases at V and 4 bases at J, with 14 bases between the two ends. The CDR3 totals 15 residues. Per germline, CDR1 MNHNY and CDR2 SVGAGI (reference sequence). The CDR3 nucleotides are TGTGCCAGCAGTTACATTGGGGGCTCGGGCTATGGCTACACCTTC. Protein sequence: CASSYIGGSGYGYTF.

The V and J genes are TRBV15 and TRBJ2-2, with D perhaps TRBD1 (7 bases). Deletions cut 0 bases from V and 5 bases from J, with 16 bases between. CDR1 LNHNV and CDR2 YYDKDF come from the germline V gene (reference sequence). CDR3 length equals 17 residues. The CDR3 spells CATSRDLAGGGTGELFF. CDR3 bases: TGTGCCACCAGCAGAGATCTGGCAGGGGGAGGAACCGGGGAGCTGTTTTTT.